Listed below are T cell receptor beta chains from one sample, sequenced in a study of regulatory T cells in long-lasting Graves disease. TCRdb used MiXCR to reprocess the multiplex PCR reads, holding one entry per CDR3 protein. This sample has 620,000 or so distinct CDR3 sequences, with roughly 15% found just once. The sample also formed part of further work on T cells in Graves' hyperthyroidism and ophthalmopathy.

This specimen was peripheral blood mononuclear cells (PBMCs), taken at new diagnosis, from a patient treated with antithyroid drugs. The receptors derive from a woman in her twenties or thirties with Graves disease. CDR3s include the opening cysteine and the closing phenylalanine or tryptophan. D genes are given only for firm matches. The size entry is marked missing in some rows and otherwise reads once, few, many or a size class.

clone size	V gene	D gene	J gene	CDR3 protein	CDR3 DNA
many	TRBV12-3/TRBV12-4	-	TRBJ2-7	CASSLGSGSYEQYF	TGTGCCAGCAGCTTAGGTAGCGGCTCCTACGAGCAGTACTTC
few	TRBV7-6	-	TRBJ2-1	CASSPNPGGQAFF	TGTGCCAGCAGCCCTAACCCCGGGGGGCAGGCGTTCTTC
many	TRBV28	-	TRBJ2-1	CASVGASLLSSYNEQFF	TGTGCCAGCGTTGGGGCAAGTTTGCTGAGCTCCTACAATGAGCAGTTCTTC
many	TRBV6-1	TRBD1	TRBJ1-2	CATKTGNYGYTF	TGTGCCACCAAGACAGGGAACTATGGCTACACCTTC
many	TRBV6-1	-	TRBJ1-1	CASWRRYLNTEAFF	TGTGCCAGCTGGCGTAGGTATTTGAACACTGAAGCTTTCTTT
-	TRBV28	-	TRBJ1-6	CASSFPTGGSESPLHF	TGTGCCAGCAGTTTCCCCACGGGGGGCTCAGAGTCACCCCTCCACTTT
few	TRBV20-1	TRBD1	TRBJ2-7	CSARPEDRAYEQYF	TGCAGTGCTAGACCTGAGGACAGGGCCTACGAGCAGTACTTC
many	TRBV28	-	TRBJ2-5	CASKGRGVQETQYF	TGTGCCAGCAAGGGAAGGGGTGTGCAAGAGACCCAGTACTTC
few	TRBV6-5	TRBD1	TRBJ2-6	CASSFQGAGANVLTF	TGTGCCAGCAGCTTCCAGGGGGCTGGGGCCAACGTCCTGACTTTC
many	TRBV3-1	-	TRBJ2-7	CASSQDASSYEQYF	TGTGCCAGCAGCCAAGATGCTTCCTCCTACGAGCAGTACTTC
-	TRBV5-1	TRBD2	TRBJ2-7	CASSFSTGGAEQYF	TGCGCCAGCAGTTTTAGTACGGGAGGAGCCGAGCAGTACTTC